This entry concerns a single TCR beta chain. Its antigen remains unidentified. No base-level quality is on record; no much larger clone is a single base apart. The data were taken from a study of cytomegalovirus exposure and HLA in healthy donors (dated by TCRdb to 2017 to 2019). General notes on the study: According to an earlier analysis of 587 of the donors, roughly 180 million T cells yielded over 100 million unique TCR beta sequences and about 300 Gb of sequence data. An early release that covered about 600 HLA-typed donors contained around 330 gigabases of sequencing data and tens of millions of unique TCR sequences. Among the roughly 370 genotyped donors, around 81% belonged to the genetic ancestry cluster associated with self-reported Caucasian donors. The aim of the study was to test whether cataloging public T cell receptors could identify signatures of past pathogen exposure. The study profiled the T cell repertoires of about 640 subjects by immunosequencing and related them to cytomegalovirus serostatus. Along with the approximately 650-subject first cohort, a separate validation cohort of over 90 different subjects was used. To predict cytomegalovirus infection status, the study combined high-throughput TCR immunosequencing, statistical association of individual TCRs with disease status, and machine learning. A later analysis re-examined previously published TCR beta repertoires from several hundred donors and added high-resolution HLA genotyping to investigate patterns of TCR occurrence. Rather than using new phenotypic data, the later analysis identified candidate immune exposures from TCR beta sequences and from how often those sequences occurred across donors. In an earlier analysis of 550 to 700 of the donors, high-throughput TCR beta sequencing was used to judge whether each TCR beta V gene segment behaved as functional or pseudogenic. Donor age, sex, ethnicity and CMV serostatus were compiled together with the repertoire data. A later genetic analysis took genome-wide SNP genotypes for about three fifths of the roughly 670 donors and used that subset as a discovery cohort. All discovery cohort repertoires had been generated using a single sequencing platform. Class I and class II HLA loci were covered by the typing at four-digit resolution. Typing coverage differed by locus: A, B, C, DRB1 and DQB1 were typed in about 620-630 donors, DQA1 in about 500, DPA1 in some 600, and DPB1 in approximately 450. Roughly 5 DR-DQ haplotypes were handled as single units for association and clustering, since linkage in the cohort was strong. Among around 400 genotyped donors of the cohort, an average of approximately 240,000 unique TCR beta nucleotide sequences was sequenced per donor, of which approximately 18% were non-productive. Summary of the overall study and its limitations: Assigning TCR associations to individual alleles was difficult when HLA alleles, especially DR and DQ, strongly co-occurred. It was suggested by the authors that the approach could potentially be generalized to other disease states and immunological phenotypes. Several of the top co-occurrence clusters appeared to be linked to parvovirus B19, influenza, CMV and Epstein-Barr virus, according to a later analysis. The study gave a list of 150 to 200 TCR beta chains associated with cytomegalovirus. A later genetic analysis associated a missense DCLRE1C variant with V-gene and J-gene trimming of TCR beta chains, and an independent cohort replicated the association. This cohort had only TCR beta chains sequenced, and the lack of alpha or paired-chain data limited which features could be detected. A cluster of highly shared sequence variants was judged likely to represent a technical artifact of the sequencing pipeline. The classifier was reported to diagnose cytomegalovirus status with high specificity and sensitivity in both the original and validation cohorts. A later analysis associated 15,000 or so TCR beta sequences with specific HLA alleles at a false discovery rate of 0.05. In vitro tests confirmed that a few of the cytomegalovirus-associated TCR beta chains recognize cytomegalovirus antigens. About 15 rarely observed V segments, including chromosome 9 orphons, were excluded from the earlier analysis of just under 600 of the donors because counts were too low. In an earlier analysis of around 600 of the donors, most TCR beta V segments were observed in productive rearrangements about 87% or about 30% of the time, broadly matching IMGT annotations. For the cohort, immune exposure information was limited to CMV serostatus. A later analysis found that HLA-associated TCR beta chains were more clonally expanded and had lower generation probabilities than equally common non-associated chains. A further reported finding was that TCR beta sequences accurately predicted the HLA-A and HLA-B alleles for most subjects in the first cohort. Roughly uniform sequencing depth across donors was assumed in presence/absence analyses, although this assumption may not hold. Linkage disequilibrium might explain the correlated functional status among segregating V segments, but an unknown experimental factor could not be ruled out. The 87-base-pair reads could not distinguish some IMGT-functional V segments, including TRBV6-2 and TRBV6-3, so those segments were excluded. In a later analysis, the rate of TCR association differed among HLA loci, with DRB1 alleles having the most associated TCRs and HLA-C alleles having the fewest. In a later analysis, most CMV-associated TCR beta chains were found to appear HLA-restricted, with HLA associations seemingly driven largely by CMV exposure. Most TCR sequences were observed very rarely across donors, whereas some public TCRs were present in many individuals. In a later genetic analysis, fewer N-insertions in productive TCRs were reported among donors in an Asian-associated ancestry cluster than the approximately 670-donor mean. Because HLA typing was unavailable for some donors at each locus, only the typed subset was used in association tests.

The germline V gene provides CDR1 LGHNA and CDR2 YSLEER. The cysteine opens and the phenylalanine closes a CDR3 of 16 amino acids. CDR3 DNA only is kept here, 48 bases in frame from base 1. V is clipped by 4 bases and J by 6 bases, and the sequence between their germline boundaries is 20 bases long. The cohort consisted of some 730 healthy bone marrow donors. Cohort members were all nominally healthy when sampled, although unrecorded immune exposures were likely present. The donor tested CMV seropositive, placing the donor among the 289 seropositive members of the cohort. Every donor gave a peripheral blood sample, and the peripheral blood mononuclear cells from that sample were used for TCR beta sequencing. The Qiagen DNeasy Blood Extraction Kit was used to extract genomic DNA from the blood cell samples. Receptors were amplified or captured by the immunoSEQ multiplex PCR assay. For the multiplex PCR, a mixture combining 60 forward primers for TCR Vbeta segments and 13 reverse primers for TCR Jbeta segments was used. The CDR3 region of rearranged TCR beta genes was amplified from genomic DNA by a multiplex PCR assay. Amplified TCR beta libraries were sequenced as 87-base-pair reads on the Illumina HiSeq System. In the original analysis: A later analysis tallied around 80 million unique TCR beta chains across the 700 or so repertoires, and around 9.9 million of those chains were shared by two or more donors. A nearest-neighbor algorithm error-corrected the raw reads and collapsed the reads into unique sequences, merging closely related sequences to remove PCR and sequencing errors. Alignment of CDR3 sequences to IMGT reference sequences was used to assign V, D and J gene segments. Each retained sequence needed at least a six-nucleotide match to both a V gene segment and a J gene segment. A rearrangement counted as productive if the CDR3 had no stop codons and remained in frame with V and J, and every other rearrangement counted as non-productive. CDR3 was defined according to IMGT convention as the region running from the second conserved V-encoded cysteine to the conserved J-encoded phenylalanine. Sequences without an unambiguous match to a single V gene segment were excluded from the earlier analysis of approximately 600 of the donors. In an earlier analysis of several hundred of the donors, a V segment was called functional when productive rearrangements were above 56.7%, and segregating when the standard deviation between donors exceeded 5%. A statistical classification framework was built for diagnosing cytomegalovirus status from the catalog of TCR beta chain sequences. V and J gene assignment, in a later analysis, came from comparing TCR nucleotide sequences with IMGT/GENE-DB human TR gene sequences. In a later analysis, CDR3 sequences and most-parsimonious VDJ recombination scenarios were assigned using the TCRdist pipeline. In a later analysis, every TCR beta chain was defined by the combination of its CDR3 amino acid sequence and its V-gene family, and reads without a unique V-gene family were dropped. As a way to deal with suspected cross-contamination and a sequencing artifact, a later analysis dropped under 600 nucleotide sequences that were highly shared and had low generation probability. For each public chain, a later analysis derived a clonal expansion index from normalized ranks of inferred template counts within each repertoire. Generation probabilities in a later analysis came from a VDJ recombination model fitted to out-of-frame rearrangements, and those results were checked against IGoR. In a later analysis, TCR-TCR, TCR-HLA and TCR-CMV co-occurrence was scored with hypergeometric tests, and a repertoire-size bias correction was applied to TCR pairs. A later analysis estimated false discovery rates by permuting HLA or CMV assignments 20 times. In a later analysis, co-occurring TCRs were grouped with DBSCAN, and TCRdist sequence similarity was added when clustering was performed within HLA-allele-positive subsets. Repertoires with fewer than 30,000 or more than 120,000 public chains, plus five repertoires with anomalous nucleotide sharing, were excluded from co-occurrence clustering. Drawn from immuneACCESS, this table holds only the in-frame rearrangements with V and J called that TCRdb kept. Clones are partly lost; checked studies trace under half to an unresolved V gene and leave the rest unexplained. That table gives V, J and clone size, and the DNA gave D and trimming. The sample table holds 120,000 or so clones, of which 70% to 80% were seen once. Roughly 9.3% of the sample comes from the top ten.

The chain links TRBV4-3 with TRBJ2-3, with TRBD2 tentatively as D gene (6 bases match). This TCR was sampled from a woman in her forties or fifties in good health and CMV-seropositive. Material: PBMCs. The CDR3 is CASSPGTRTSVDTQYF. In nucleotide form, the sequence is TGCGCCAGCAGCCCCGGGACTCGAACTTCTGTGGATACGCAGTATTTT.